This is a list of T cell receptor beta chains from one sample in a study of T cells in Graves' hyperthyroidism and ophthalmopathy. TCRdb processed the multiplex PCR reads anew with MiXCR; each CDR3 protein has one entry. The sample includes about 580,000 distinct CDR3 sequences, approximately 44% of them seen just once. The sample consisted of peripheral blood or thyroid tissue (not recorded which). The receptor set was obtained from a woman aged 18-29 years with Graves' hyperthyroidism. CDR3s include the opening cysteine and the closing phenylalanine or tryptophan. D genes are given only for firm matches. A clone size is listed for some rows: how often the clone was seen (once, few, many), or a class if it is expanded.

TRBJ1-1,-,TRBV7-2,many,TGTGCCAGCAGCCCCCCTAGTCAGACTTGGAAAGCTTTCTTT,CASSPPSQTWKAFF
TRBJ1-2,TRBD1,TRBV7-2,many,TGTGCCAGCAGCTCCGGGACAGGATTCTATGGCTACACCTTC,CASSSGTGFYGYTF
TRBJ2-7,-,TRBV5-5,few,TGTGCCAGCAGTTTCCCCCGGGGTTCCGAGCAGTACTTC,CASSFPRGSEQYF
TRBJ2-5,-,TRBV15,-,TGTGCCACCAGCAAACTAGATACGGGTTTCAATCAGCCCCAGTACTTC,CATSKLDTGFNQPQYF
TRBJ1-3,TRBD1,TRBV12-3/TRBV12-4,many,TGTGCCGGAGGACAGGGGGACTCTGGAAACACCATATATTTT,CAGGQGDSGNTIYF
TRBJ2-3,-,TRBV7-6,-,TGTGCCAGCAGCCAAGTCTCAGGGGGCACAGATACGCAGTATTTT,CASSQVSGGTDTQYF
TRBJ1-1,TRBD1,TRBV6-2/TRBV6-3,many,TGTGCCAGCAGTTACTCGGGACAGGGCACTGAAGCTTTCTTT,CASSYSGQGTEAFF
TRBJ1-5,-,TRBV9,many,TGTGCCAGCAGCGTAGGAGGCAGGGTCAATCAGCCCCAGCATTTT,CASSVGGRVNQPQHF
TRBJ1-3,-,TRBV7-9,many,TGTGCCAGCAGCTTAGTAAGCTCTGGAAACACCATATATTTT,CASSLVSSGNTIYF
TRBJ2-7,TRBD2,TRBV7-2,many,TGTGCCAGCAGCTTCACTTTGGGACTAGGGGATTACGAGCAGTACTTC,CASSFTLGLGDYEQYF
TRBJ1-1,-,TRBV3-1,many,TGTGCCAGCAGCCAAGATCGGGCAGGGCAAGCTTTCTTT,CASSQDRAGQAFF
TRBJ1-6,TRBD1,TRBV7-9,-,TGTGCCAGCAGCCGCAGGGCGACAGGGAATTCACCCCTCCACTTT,CASSRRATGNSPLHF
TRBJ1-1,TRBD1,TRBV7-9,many,TGTGCCAGCATATACGGACAGGGTATGACTGAAGCTTTCTTT,CASIYGQGMTEAFF
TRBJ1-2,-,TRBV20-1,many,TGCAGTGCTAGAGGCCCCCTGGAAAGGTATGGCTACACCTTC,CSARGPLERYGYTF
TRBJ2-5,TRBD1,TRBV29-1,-,TGCAGCGTTTTCCCGGGGACAGCAGAGACCCAGTACTTC,CSVFPGTAETQYF
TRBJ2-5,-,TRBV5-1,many,TGCGCCAGCAGCTCCCCGACAGGCGCCCTTCAAGAGACCCAGTACTTC,CASSSPTGALQETQYF
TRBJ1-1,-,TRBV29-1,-,TGCAGCGCTGTAGCGGGATCGAACACTGAAGCTTTCTTT,CSAVAGSNTEAFF
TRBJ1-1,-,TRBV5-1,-,TGCGCCAGCAGTTCGGGACCGTCGAACACTGAAGCTTTCTTT,CASSSGPSNTEAFF
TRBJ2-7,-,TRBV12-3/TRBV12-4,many,TGTGCCAGCAGTTTAGGAGGGGGTCGCGAGCAGTACTTC,CASSLGGGREQYF
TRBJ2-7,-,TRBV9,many,TGTGCCAGCAGCGTAGCCCCTGACAGTTCCTACGAGCAGTACTTC,CASSVAPDSSYEQYF
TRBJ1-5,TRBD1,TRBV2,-,TGTGCCAGCGGCCAGGCCAGGGGGCTGGAGACCCAGCATTTT,CASGQARGLETQHF
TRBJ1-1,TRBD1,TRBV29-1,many,TGCAGCGTCACCCAGGGGGGCACTGAAGCTTTCTTT,CSVTQGGTEAFF
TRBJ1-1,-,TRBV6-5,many,TGTGCCAGCAGTCCCGGGAGGACTGAAGCTTTCTTT,CASSPGRTEAFF
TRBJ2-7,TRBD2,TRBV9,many,TGTGCCAGCAGCGAACTAGCGGGAGGGCCCGCCGAGCAGTACTTC,CASSELAGGPAEQYF
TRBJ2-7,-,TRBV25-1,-,TGTGCCAGCAGTGAAAGAGGGGCCGCCTACGAGCAGTACTTC,CASSERGAAYEQYF
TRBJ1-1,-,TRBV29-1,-,TGCAGCGTTGGTGTACAGGGATGGGACACTGAAGCTTTCTTT,CSVGVQGWDTEAFF